This T cell receptor beta chain was recovered during a study of blood T cell repertoires in COVID-19. About the research overall: Sites in the United States, Italy and Spain provided acute and convalescent COVID-19 samples. The cDNA or gDNA used as material had been derived from T cells, B-cell-depleted T cells, or PBMCs.

Produced via immunoSEQ multiplex PCR; TCRdb's table is partial and in-frame only. The sample shows approximately 230,000 clones, roughly 80% of them seen only once. The V gene end was trimmed by 7 bases and the J gene end by 5 bases; junction bases not matched to a gene: 6. This CDR3 is built from 14 residues. Germline V gene sequence: CDR1 SGHTA, CDR2 FQGNSA. The clonotype originates from a young man with active or convalescent COVID-19. The sample was peripheral blood. This chain links TRBV7-2 with TRBJ2-5, with 11 bases matching TRBD2. CDR3 nucleotide sequence: TGTGCCAGCACCGTGGGACTAGCGGAGGAGACCCAGTACTTC. It specifies CASTVGLAEETQYF.